The rows below give T cell receptor beta chains drawn from one sample of a study of beta chain features in type 1 diabetes. Measured with immunoSEQ multiplex PCR; TCRdb has only the in-frame clones, and not every one. The sample consists of some 410,000 clones, approximately 15% of them appearing once. Specimen: naive CD4+ T cells from blood. All receptors derive from a man aged 25-45 years in good health. Both conserved end residues are part of each CDR3. A D gene is named only where the DNA matches it firmly. Clone size is given for some rows only: seen once, a few or many times, or a class if the clone is expanded.

TRBV9	NA	NA	TRBJ2-6	CASSVGGRAGANVLTF	TGTGCCAGCAGCGTAGGAGGTAGGGCTGGGGCCAACGTCCTGACTTTC
TRBV7-2	NA	TRBD2	TRBJ2-3	CASSRSGGADTQYF	TGTGCCAGCAGCCGAAGCGGGGGGGCAGATACGCAGTATTTT
TRBV30	NA	NA	TRBJ2-6	CAWSLPRRGANVLTF	TGTGCCTGGAGCCTCCCTAGGAGGGGGGCCAACGTCCTGACTTTC
TRBV6-6	few	NA	TRBJ2-7	CASSYSDRSGTPFGCF	TGTGCCAGCAGTTACAGCGATCGATCCGGGACACCGTTTGGATGCTTC
TRBV25-1	NA	NA	TRBJ2-5	CASSEGPDSLQETQYF	TGTGCCAGCAGTGAGGGGCCGGACTCCTTGCAAGAGACCCAGTACTTC
TRBV29-1	few	TRBD1	TRBJ1-4	CSVVTGGAREKLFF	TGCAGCGTTGTTACAGGGGGCGCCCGAGAAAAACTGTTTTTT
TRBV7-2	few	TRBD1	TRBJ1-6	CASSPDRALGALHF	TGTGCCAGCAGCCCGGACAGGGCCCTGGGGGCCCTCCACTTT
TRBV7-6	NA	NA	TRBJ1-2	CASSSPGYYGYTF	TGTGCCAGCAGCTCTCCGGGGTACTATGGCTACACCTTC
TRBV30	few	NA	TRBJ1-5	CAWSVETGLIQPQHF	TGTGCCTGGAGTGTAGAGACAGGTCTTATTCAGCCCCAGCATTTT
TRBV19	NA	NA	TRBJ1-5	CASSATQRINQPQHF	TGTGCCAGTAGTGCTACACAGCGAATCAATCAGCCCCAGCATTTT
TRBV30	few	NA	TRBJ1-5	CAWSAGRDQPQHF	TGTGCCTGGAGTGCGGGGCGCGATCAGCCCCAGCATTTT
TRBV6-5	NA	NA	TRBJ2-1	CASTPFGLSEEQFF	TGTGCCAGCACTCCCTTCGGGTTATCTGAGGAGCAGTTCTTC
TRBV27	NA	TRBD2	TRBJ2-3	CASSLAGLDTQYF	TGTGCCAGCTCCTTAGCGGGGTTGGATACGCAGTATTTT
TRBV29-1	few	TRBD2	TRBJ2-3	CSVEILAASTDTQYF	TGCAGCGTTGAAATACTAGCGGCTAGCACAGATACGCAGTATTTT
TRBV16	NA	NA	TRBJ1-4	CASSQFVGHGANEKLFF	TGTGCCAGCAGCCAATTTGTGGGACATGGAGCAAATGAAAAACTGTTTTTT